This record covers a single T cell receptor (beta chain). Antigen specificity is unknown. Trimming cost V 0 bases and J 8 bases, with 8 bases left between them. The V gene's germline CDR1 is KGHSH and CDR2 LQKENI. This CDR3 region has 13 residues. These data originate in a study of shared clonotypes between healthy human individuals. For the study at large: Donors were two women and a few men aged 18 to 49. Study conclusions and caveats: As a rule, naive subsets had a larger estimated richness than memory subsets.

Here immunoSEQ multiplex PCR was the method, and the copy in TCRdb shows in-frame clones only, minus some. The sample carries approximately 340,000 clones, approximately 74% recorded once. The study separated CD4+ cells into CD45RA+ naive and CD45RA-negative memory subsets. The sequenced material came from memory CD4+ T cells sorted from blood. The sample's subset: CD45RA-negative fraction. The chain has TRBV18 and TRBJ2-1; no clear D gene. The receptor's source is a man aged 30 to 39 in good health. CDR3 nucleotide sequence: TGTGCCAGCTCACCACCGTCTGGGGATGAGCAGTTCTTC. Protein sequence: CASSPPSGDEQFF.